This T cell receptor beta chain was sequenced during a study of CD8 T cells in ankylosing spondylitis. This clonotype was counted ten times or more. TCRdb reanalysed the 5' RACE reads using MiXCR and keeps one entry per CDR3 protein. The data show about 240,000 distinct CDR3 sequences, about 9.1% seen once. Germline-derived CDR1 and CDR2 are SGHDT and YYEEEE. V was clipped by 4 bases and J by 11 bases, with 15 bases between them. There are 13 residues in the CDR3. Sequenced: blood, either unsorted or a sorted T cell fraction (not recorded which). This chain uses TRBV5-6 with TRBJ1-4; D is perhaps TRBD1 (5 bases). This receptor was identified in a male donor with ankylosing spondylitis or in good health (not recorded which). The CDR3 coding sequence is TGTGCCAGCAGCGTCACCGGGACTAGGAAACTGTTTTTT. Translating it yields CASSVTGTRKLFF.